These T cell receptor beta chains were read from a single sample in a study of blood T cell repertoires in COVID-19. Data came from immunoSEQ multiplex PCR; TCRdb stores just in-frame clones and leaves some out. Altogether about 190,000 clones are present, 84% being singletons, with the ten largest covering 5.1%. Sequencing used peripheral blood. All receptors come from a woman in her 70s with active or convalescent COVID-19. Each CDR3 is given with its conserved first and last residue. Fields, in order: V gene, J gene, D gene, clone size, CDR3 protein, CDR3 DNA. D genes are given only for firm matches. The size field is filled for only some rows; it gives once, few, many or a size class.

TRBV18	TRBJ2-7	TRBD1	-	CASSSRQGDYEQYF	TGTGCCAGCTCATCTCGACAGGGGGACTACGAGCAGTACTTC
TRBV27	TRBJ1-2	TRBD1	once	CASSPRGGQNLYGYTF	TGTGCCAGCAGTCCAAGAGGGGGACAGAACTTGTATGGCTACACCTTC
TRBV9	TRBJ2-1	-	-	CASSVGPNEQFF	TGTGCCAGCAGCGTAGGGCCCAATGAGCAGTTCTTC
TRBV2	TRBJ2-5	-	-	CASSGTGIGTQYF	TGTGCCAGCAGTGGGACGGGAATTGGAACCCAGTACTTC
TRBV4-2	TRBJ2-7	TRBD1	-	CASSDIQGVQYEQYF	TGTGCCAGCAGCGACATACAGGGGGTTCAGTACGAGCAGTACTTC
TRBV7-9	TRBJ1-1	TRBD1	-	CASSLRGTGALYSNTEAFF	TGTGCCAGCAGCTTAAGAGGGACAGGGGCCTTATACTCGAACACTGAAGCTTTCTTT
TRBV3-1/TRBV3-2	TRBJ2-1	TRBD2	-	CASSQGPFFSGSSYNEQFF	TGTGCCAGCAGCCAAGGTCCCTTTTTTAGCGGGAGTTCCTACAATGAGCAGTTCTTC
TRBV29-1	TRBJ2-1	TRBD2	-	CSVEAETSINEQFF	TGCAGCGTTGAAGCCGAGACTAGCATCAATGAGCAGTTCTTC
TRBV30	TRBJ2-7	-	-	CAWSVVSAALYEQYF	TGTGCCTGGAGTGTAGTCTCAGCGGCTCTCTACGAGCAGTACTTC
TRBV10-2	TRBJ2-1	TRBD2	-	CASRAGGRGNEQFF	TGCGCCAGCAGAGCGGGAGGGCGGGGCAATGAGCAGTTCTTC
TRBV5-1	TRBJ1-6	-	-	CASSLGTAEDNSPLHF	TGCGCCAGCAGCTTGGGGACAGCCGAAGATAATTCACCCCTCCACTTT
TRBV5-1	TRBJ2-3	-	-	CASSLEAGMGVNTQYF	TGCGCCAGCAGCTTGGAGGCGGGTATGGGTGTTAATACGCAGTATTTT
TRBV15	TRBJ2-1	TRBD2	once	CATSSPLAASSYNEQFF	TGTGCCACCAGCAGCCCTCTAGCGGCCAGCTCCTACAATGAGCAGTTCTTC